This T cell receptor beta chain emerged from a study of somatic mutations in cytotoxic T cells in rheumatoid arthritis. Study as a whole: Patient blood, which was peripheral blood collected as 30 ml EDTA, was drawn right after diagnosis and before any treatment started. The study, taken as a whole, reports: Among rheumatoid arthritis patients and age-matched healthy controls, CD8+ T-cell clonality was not significantly different.

Libraries were prepared by immunoSEQ multiplex PCR; TCRdb keeps only in-frame clonotypes and omits some of them. In the table there are around 14,000 clones, about 89% of which are singletons. With respect to this clone: What it binds is unknown.

The CDR3 length is 15 residues. V trimming: 9 bases; J trimming: 0 bases; junction bases outside the gene matches: 11. Germline CDR1 is SGHRS and CDR2 is YFSETQ. Flow cytometry served to check the purity of CD4+ and CD8+ cells, which were isolated by positive magnetic bead selection. The origin of this receptor is a man in his sixties or seventies with rheumatoid arthritis. The source material was CD4+ T cells sorted from blood. The gene calls are TRBV5-1 and TRBJ2-7; TRBD2 matches 8 bases. This CDR3 reads CATQQTSGSSYEQYF. In nucleotides, the CDR3 is TGCGCCACCCAACAAACTAGCGGTAGCTCCTACGAGCAGTACTTC.